The 5 T cell receptor beta chains below all came from one sample that was sequenced in a study of identical twins. TCRdb re-called the 5' RACE reads with MiXCR, one entry per CDR3 protein. The repertoire has more than 250,000 distinct CDR3 sequences, 6.5% to 9.5% of them found once; the top ten carry approximately 2.1%. The sample was also linked to a second study, of yellow fever vaccine responses in identical twins.

Sequencing was carried out using memory (CD45RO+) T cells sorted from blood. Every receptor here comes from a woman younger than 35 in good health.

A few counts support this clonotype. The rearrangement links TRBV7-9 to TRBJ1-6; D remains unclear. The V gene lost 3 bases and the J gene lost 2 bases, with 8 bases spanning the gap. The CDR3 spans 15 residues. CDR1 SEHNR and CDR2 FQNEAQ come from the germline V gene (reference sequence). CDR3 sequence (DNA): TGTGCCAGCAGCTTGGGTGACGCCTATAATTCACCCCTCCACTTT. Translating gives CASSLGDAYNSPLHF.

This chain joins TRBV20-1 and TRBJ2-7, with D uncertain. Germline lookup yields CDR1 DFQATT and CDR2 SNEGSKA (reference sequence). The V end was cut by 4 bases, the J end by 1 base, with 17 bases between. CDR3 size: 15 residues. The chain's CDR3 is CSATHSRSRSYEQYF. The CDR3, as DNA: TGCAGTGCTACCCACTCGCGAAGTCGTTCCTACGAGCAGTACTTC.

The rearrangement joins TRBV7-8 to TRBJ2-7, with a weak D call TRBD1 (6 bases). V was trimmed by 5 bases and J by 2 bases, leaving 13 bases between them. The CDR3 is 14 amino acids. Looked up from germline, CDR1 is SGHVS and CDR2 is FQNEAQ. The CDR3 loop reads CASSTQGFTYEQYF. Here the CDR3 DNA reads TGTGCCAGCAGCACACAGGGCTTTACCTACGAGCAGTACTTC.

This clonotype was found a few times. The rearrangement uses TRBV4-1 and TRBJ2-1; D call uncertain. In germline, CDR1 is MGHRA, CDR2 YSYEKL. The CDR3 runs to 14 residues. V lost 8 bases to trimming and J lost 0 bases, with 11 bases between them. CDR3 sequence: CASFPPSSYNEQFF. For the CDR3, the DNA is TGCGCCAGCTTCCCCCCAAGCTCCTACAATGAGCAGTTCTTC.

This clonotype was found many times. The rearrangement joins TRBV7-8 to TRBJ1-6; D is undetermined. V lost 5 bases and J 0 bases, leaving 11 bases between the germline ends. The germline V gene encodes CDR1 SGHVS and CDR2 FQNEAQ. The CDR3 extends over 16 amino acids. CDR3 protein: CASSAARSSYNSPLHF. The DNA for the CDR3 is TGTGCCAGCAGCGCAGCCCGGAGCTCCTATAATTCACCCCTCCACTTT.